These T cell receptor beta chains were read from a single sample in a study of blood T cells in healthy people across ages. A single record per CDR3 protein comes from TCRdb applying MiXCR to the 5' RACE reads. The sample lists 2 million or so distinct CDR3 sequences, less than 50% occurring once. Sequenced sample: blood. All receptors come from a woman in her forties in good health. CDR3s leave out the opening cysteine and the closing phenylalanine or tryptophan.

TRBJ2-3	TRBV7-9	ASSLQVGGDTQY
TRBJ2-7	TRBV6-1	ASSFILGGGNYEQY
TRBJ1-1	TRBV15	ATSKEETEAF
TRBJ1-2	TRBV20-1	SASDSGGNYGYT
TRBJ2-3	TRBV7-9	ASSPRGGAHFDTQY
TRBJ2-1	TRBV25-1	ASSELDRENNEQF
TRBJ1-4	TRBV4-3	ASSQEVREKLF
TRBJ2-1	TRBV28	ASRSTGLGGDEQF
TRBJ2-3	TRBV4-3	ASSQEWGQGARDTQY
TRBJ2-3	TRBV20-1	SAETGGDTQY
TRBJ1-1	TRBV20-1	SAGTPVSGTEAF
TRBJ2-5	TRBV20-1	SARDGGSGRETQY
TRBJ2-7	TRBV20-1	SATGKGKQY
TRBJ1-5	TRBV10-3	AISGGGPKH
TRBJ2-5	TRBV29-1	SVTRTSGAGETQY
TRBJ2-7	TRBV20-1	SVRADKAYEQY
TRBJ2-1	TRBV20-1	SAGGLREQF